This T cell receptor (beta chain) was captured in a study of breast tumors, draining lymph nodes, adjacent tissues. Findings of the study overall: Data fit most tumor T cells coming from lymph node, expanding in tumor. Compared with lymph nodes, tumors were less diverse; compared with nontumor tissue, more. Luminal-like breast cancer showed significantly greater tumor-nontumor repertoire similarity than basal-like breast cancer did. The lymph node origin of tumor T cells was framed as consistent with a hypothesis, not demonstrated.

From the multiplex PCR reads, TCRdb called clonotypes with MiXCR, one entry per CDR3 protein. The sample records approximately 210,000 distinct CDR3 sequences, around 34% being singletons. The CDR3 has 15 amino acids. Between the trimmed V and J ends, which lost 4 bases and 6 bases, there was a span of 16 bases. Germline V gives CDR1 SGHTS, CDR2 YDEGEE. The lymph nodes were axillary draining lymph nodes from breast cancer patients. This clonotype was found a few times. Its target is not known. V and J are TRBV5-8 and TRBJ1-4; no definite D call. This receptor was taken from a female donor with breast cancer. Some clones in this sample may be carry-over from other donors' samples. The sequencing sample was made of axillary lymph node tissue. CDR3 loop: CASSTWLREDEKLFF. CDR3 DNA sequence: TGTGCCAGCAGCACATGGCTCCGGGAGGATGAAAAACTGTTTTTT.